The rows below give T cell receptor beta chains drawn from one sample of a study of blood T cell repertoires in COVID-19. TCRdb keeps only in-frame clones here, not all; method: immunoSEQ multiplex PCR. Seen here are around 240,000 clones, 80% to 90% observed once, and the top ten hold approximately 1.9%. Sequencing input: PBMCs or T cells enriched from blood (not recorded which). The receptor source for this set is a woman aged 45-60 years who had recovered from COVID-19. CDR3s include the opening cysteine and the closing phenylalanine or tryptophan. The D gene is left open where the match is weak.

CDR3: CASSQGQGSYNEQFF; V: TRBV3-1/TRBV3-2; D: -
CDR3: CASSLGTGGTEAFF; V: TRBV28; D: TRBD1
CDR3: CASSPHSGQPQHF; V: TRBV3-1/TRBV3-2; D: -
CDR3: CASSQDHRHRETQYF; V: TRBV4-1; D: -
CDR3: CASSQTLGALMKNSYEQYF; V: TRBV3-1/TRBV3-2; D: -
CDR3: CASSQDSGTGGPFDEKLFF; V: TRBV4-2; D: TRBD1
CDR3: CAATPTGSGEQYF; V: TRBV10-3; D: -
CDR3: CASSSPGGDWLETQYF; V: TRBV28; D: -
CDR3: CASSPGQANTEAFF; V: TRBV3-1/TRBV3-2; D: TRBD1
CDR3: CASSHLTGSRTEAFF; V: TRBV4-1; D: TRBD1
CDR3: CASSEEGTSVNEQYF; V: TRBV7-9; D: TRBD2
CDR3: CASRTGGRPYGTEAFF; V: TRBV11-2; D: TRBD1
CDR3: CASSLKLARNEQFF; V: TRBV5-4; D: -
CDR3: CASSLGQGVFQETQYF; V: TRBV7-8; D: TRBD1
CDR3: CASTLQATNYGYTF; V: TRBV2; D: -
CDR3: CASSLQALAGNNEQFF; V: TRBV4-2; D: TRBD2
CDR3: CASSSGQGERGYTF; V: TRBV7-2; D: TRBD1
CDR3: CASSPSLNTEAFF; V: TRBV7-8; D: -
CDR3: CASSQPGLAGGTSTDTQYF; V: TRBV5-4; D: TRBD2
CDR3: CAIRPGGGEAFF; V: TRBV10-3; D: -
CDR3: CATSPRAINEKLFF; V: TRBV15; D: -
CDR3: CASSLVLSAQHF; V: TRBV12-3/TRBV12-4; D: -
CDR3: CASSVGDGELFF; V: TRBV9; D: -
CDR3: CSVEEVDNEQFF; V: TRBV29-1; D: -
CDR3: CASSRGTVGSGELFF; V: TRBV6-4; D: TRBD1
CDR3: CASSLRQAANTEAFF; V: TRBV5-6; D: -
CDR3: CASTFWGQGSETQYF; V: TRBV6-5; D: TRBD1
CDR3: CASSYGLYGYTF; V: TRBV6-5; D: -
CDR3: CASSRGQGNTEAFF; V: TRBV2; D: TRBD1
CDR3: CASSPGQHNYGYTF; V: TRBV18; D: -
CDR3: CATHFSGSGNNEQFF; V: TRBV19; D: TRBD2
CDR3: CASSRGQGGEKLFF; V: TRBV4-1; D: TRBD1
CDR3: CASSLERSSPNYGYTF; V: TRBV5-4; D: -
CDR3: CASSQAPNTEAFF; V: TRBV27; D: -
CDR3: CATSDSDLRGGQPQHF; V: TRBV24-1; D: -
CDR3: CASMTSGAAGEQYF; V: TRBV7-9; D: TRBD2
CDR3: CASSQRLAGVEEQYF; V: TRBV4-2; D: TRBD2
CDR3: CSVMGPIMGGLDTQYF; V: TRBV29-1; D: -
CDR3: CASSLGGWGGEQFF; V: TRBV5-5; D: -
CDR3: CASSPLTGDTEAFF; V: TRBV18; D: TRBD1